Each of the 28 T cell receptor beta chains below was sequenced from the same sample in a study of blood T cell repertoires in COVID-19. Sequenced by immunoSEQ multiplex PCR; TCRdb stores in-frame clones only, minus some. This table has about 140,000 clones, 84% appearing once. The sequenced sample consisted of peripheral blood. These receptors were collected from a man aged 25 to 40 with COVID-19, enrolled during active disease.

A single count supports this clone. Compared with germline, one end of the junction differs, possibly owing to a read error. The chain is built from TRBV7-7 and TRBJ2-2, with 10 bases matching TRBD1. Germline CDR1 reads SSHAT; CDR2 reads FNYEAQ (reference sequence). The CDR3 contains 15 residues. CDR3 protein: CASSPKTGGSGELFF. The CDR3, as DNA: TGTGCTAGCAGCCCAAAGACAGGGGGCAGCGGGGAGCTGTTTTTT.

The rearrangement uses TRBV4-1 and TRBJ1-1; possible D gene TRBD1, 5 bases. Germline V gene data show CDR1 as MGHRA and CDR2 as YSYEKL. This CDR3 spans 13 amino acids. Trimming shortened V by 4 bases and J by 6 bases, and 12 bases separated the two germline ends. The CDR3 spells CASSRFREAEAFF. In DNA, the CDR3 is TGCGCCAGCAGCCGATTCAGGGAGGCTGAAGCTTTCTTT.

This clone was counted between two and nine times. Distinct nucleotide sequences in the sample also encode this CDR3. V usage is TRBV3-1 (or the pseudogene TRBV3-2) and J usage is TRBJ2-7; D remains unclear. The CDR3 is 11 amino acids. Per the germline V gene, CDR1 is LGHDT and CDR2 is YNNKEL (reference sequence). V lost 1 base, J lost 4 bases, and 2 bases lay in between. DNA for the CDR3: TGTGCCAGCAGCCAAGCTTACGAGCAGTACTTC. This codes for CASSQAYEQYF.

This clone was observed a handful of times. The chain employs TRBV5-1 and TRBJ2-1; 10 nucleotides line up with TRBD2. CDR3 length equals 16 residues. Germline CDR1 is SGHRS and CDR2 is YFSETQ. V gave up 1 base and J gave up 8 bases; unmatched junction bases: 9. The CDR3 region is CASSLYPGLARDEQFF. The CDR3 DNA reads as TGCGCCAGCAGCTTGTATCCGGGACTAGCGCGGGATGAGCAGTTCTTC.

V and J are TRBV7-9 and TRBJ1-6; D is perhaps TRBD1 (6 bases). Per the germline V gene, CDR1 is SEHNR and CDR2 is FQNEAQ (reference sequence). The V end was cut by 6 bases, the J end by 5 bases, with 14 bases between. The CDR3 length is 15 residues. The CDR3 DNA is TGTGCCAGCAGTTATACAGGGAATAATAATTCACCCCTCCACTTT. Translation: CASSYTGNNNSPLHF. The full variable domain, its missing parts supplied by reference TRBV7-9 and TRBJ1-6, is DTGVSQNPRHKITKRGQNVTFRCDPISEHNRLYWYRQTLGQGPEFLTYFQNEAQLEKSRLLSDRFSAERPKGSFSTLEIQRTEQGDSAMYLCASSYTGNNNSPLHFGNGTRLTVT.

This chain connects TRBV15 to TRBJ1-4; 7 bases agree with TRBD1. This CDR3 has 15 amino acids. Germline V CDR1 and CDR2: LNHNV, YYDKDF (reference sequence). V shed 5 bases, J shed 8 bases, and the junction held 11 bases outside the gene matches. CDR3 sequence (DNA): TGTGCCACCAGCCCAGAACAGGGGTTGGGAGAAAAACTGTTTTTT. This sequence encodes CATSPEQGLGEKLFF.

This clone was observed once. The rearrangement links TRBV3-1 (or the pseudogene TRBV3-2) to TRBJ2-7; the D is unclear. Germline CDR1 reads LGHDT; CDR2 reads YNNKEL (reference sequence). CDR3 length: 13 residues. Trimming pared 4 bases from V and 2 bases from J, leaving 9 bases between. The CDR3 loop reads CASSRYSTYEQYF. CDR3 sequence (DNA): TGTGCCAGCAGCCGCTATAGTACCTACGAGCAGTACTTC.

For the CDR3, the DNA is TGTGCCACCAGTGATTCTCCGGGGAAAGAGACCCAGTACTTC. Translation gives CATSDSPGKETQYF. The rearrangement joins TRBV24-1 to TRBJ2-5; tentatively, D is TRBD2 (5 bases). CDR1 KGHDR and CDR2 SFDVKD come from the germline V gene. The CDR3 has 14 residues. Trimming removed 2 bases from V and 3 bases from J, with 9 bases in between.

The V call is TRBV29-1, the J call TRBJ2-7, with 7 bases aligning to TRBD2. CDR1 is SQVTM, CDR2 ANQGSEA, per germline. Unmatched junction bases numbered 7, after V lost 0 bases and J lost 2 bases. The CDR3 has 15 residues. In DNA form, the CDR3 reads TGCAGCGTTGAAGAGGTTGGGGGGGAGACCTACGAGCAGTACTTC. Translating gives CSVEEVGGETYEQYF.

The CDR3 loop is CASIDGMLAGTGELFF. DNA of the CDR3: TGTGCCAGCATCGACGGGATGCTAGCGGGAACCGGGGAGCTGTTTTTT. The gene calls are TRBV28 and TRBJ2-2; the match to TRBD2 covers 9 bases. The CDR3 runs 16 residues. Germline-derived CDR1 and CDR2 are MDHEN and SYDVKM. After removal of 7 bases from V and 5 bases from J, the junction contained 11 bases not matched to a gene.

This clone has a single count. The chain combines TRBV27 with TRBJ2-2; weak D call: TRBD1 (6 bases). The length of the CDR3 is 15 residues. V dropped 5 bases and J dropped 2 bases, with 12 bases sitting between them. Germline values: CDR1 MNHEY, CDR2 SMNVEV (reference sequence). This CDR3 is CASSPRGGNTGELFF. As DNA, the CDR3 is TGTGCCAGCAGTCCCCGAGGGGGAAACACCGGGGAGCTGTTTTTT.

The rearrangement uses TRBV7-9 and TRBJ2-1; D not certain. The V gene lost 0 bases and the J gene lost 3 bases, with 12 bases spanning the gap. The CDR3 is 16 residues long. Germline CDR1 SEHNR, CDR2 FQNEAQ (reference sequence). CDR3 coding DNA: TGTGCCAGCAGCTTAGCGCGGAGTCAAGTCTACAATGAGCAGTTCTTC. Protein product: CASSLARSQVYNEQFF. The whole variable domain, filled in from reference TRBV7-9 and TRBJ2-1, reads DTGVSQNPRHKITKRGQNVTFRCDPISEHNRLYWYRQTLGQGPEFLTYFQNEAQLEKSRLLSDRFSAERPKGSFSTLEIQRTEQGDSAMYLCASSLARSQVYNEQFFGPGTRLTVL.

The chain recombines TRBV25-1 with TRBJ2-4; the match to TRBD1 covers 9 bases. The CDR3 loop spans 14 amino acids. With 6 bases clipped from V and 8 bases from J, the junction kept 8 bases outside the gene matches. Germline V gene lookup returns CDR1 MGHDK and CDR2 SYGVNS. The CDR3 DNA is TGTGCCAGCAGGGGGGACAGGGTGGGAGACATTCAGTACTTC. Its translation: CASRGDRVGDIQYF.

This clone was observed a few times. The chain uses TRBV27 and TRBJ2-5, with 9 bases fitting TRBD1. Germline CDR1 reads MNHEY; CDR2 reads SMNVEV (reference sequence). This CDR3 spans 15 amino acids. V trimming: 3 bases; J trimming: 3 bases; junction bases outside the gene matches: 5. CDR3 loop: CASSFSGTGKETQYF. The CDR3 DNA sequence: TGTGCCAGCAGTTTCTCCGGGACAGGGAAAGAGACCCAGTACTTC.

This clone was seen only once. The chain is built from TRBV19 and TRBJ2-3; 9 bases line up with TRBD2. The CDR3 totals 14 residues. The germline V gene has CDR1 LNHDA and CDR2 SQIVND (reference sequence). V trimming: 2 bases; J trimming: 9 bases; junction bases outside the gene matches: 6. The CDR3 spells CASSISGTSSTQYF. CDR3 nucleotide sequence: TGTGCCAGTAGTATATCCGGGACTAGCTCCACGCAGTATTTT.

The chain employs TRBV5-4 and TRBJ2-1, with 7 bases matching TRBD2. This CDR3 is 18 amino acids long. The germline CDR1 and CDR2 sequences are SGHNT and YYREEE (reference sequence). The CDR3 sequence: CAGQEGVGRGAGANEQFF. The DNA for the CDR3 is TGTGCAGGGCAAGAAGGGGTAGGGAGGGGCGCCGGGGCCAATGAGCAGTTCTTC.

This clone was observed a handful of times. The V call is TRBV6-5, the J call TRBJ2-1, with a weak D call TRBD2 (5 bases). CDR1 is MNHEY, CDR2 SVGAGI, per germline. V was cut by 6 bases and J by 4 bases, with 16 bases left in between. The CDR3 has 15 residues. CDR3: CASRDPGIPYNEQFF. The CDR3 nucleotides are TGTGCCAGCAGGGACCCCGGGATTCCTTACAATGAGCAGTTCTTC.

This clone occurred once. The chain combines TRBV5-4 with TRBJ2-3, with 8 bases matching TRBD2. CDR1 is SGHNT and CDR2 is YYREEE in the germline V gene (reference sequence). The CDR3 sequence is 16 residues long. Trimming took 4 bases from V and 2 from J; bases not matched to a gene: 9. DNA of the CDR3: TGTGCCAGCAGCCAGAAAGCGGGAGAGACCACAGATACGCAGTATTTT. This encodes CASSQKAGETTDTQYF.

This clone was seen a few times. The genes are TRBV5-4 and TRBJ2-7; TRBD2 agrees at 8 bases. The CDR3 is 15 residues long. V lost 5 bases and J lost 2; bases outside the gene matches: 9. Germline CDR1 is SGHNT and CDR2 is YYREEE (reference sequence). CDR3 nucleotides: TGTGCCAGCAGACCACGGGCTAGCGGGCCCTACGAGCAGTACTTC. Translating gives CASRPRASGPYEQYF.

The chain links TRBV6-6 to TRBJ2-3; D gene uncertain. The CDR3 sequence is 11 residues long. V was cut by 5 bases and J by 6 bases, with 6 bases left in between. CDR1 is MNHNY and CDR2 is SVGAGI in the germline V gene (reference sequence). The CDR3 region has the DNA TGTGCCAGCAGTGAGGTGGATACGCAGTATTTT. This codes for CASSEVDTQYF.

The chain is built from TRBV21-1 and TRBJ2-3; TRBD1 was called by the table and not checked on the DNA. TRBV21-1 is assigned pseudogene status. The CDR3 consists of 12 residues. As DNA, the CDR3 is TGTGCCATGGACAGGGTCGGAGATACGCAGTATTTT. Its protein is CAMDRVGDTQYF.

The chain uses TRBV5-1 and TRBJ2-7, with 9 bases fitting TRBD1. Looked up from germline, CDR1 is SGHRS and CDR2 is YFSETQ. Germline trimming cut 0 bases from V and 3 bases from J; bases unmatched to any gene: 4. The CDR3 is 15 amino acids. Here the CDR3 DNA reads TGCGCCAGCAGCTTGGAGACAGGGGGTCTCTACGAGCAGTACTTC. It is translated as CASSLETGGLYEQYF.

The V and J genes are TRBV21-1 and TRBJ1-2. TRBV21-1 is designated a pseudogene. CDR3 length equals 14 residues. CDR3 amino acids: CASSKERANYGYTF. The CDR3 DNA sequence: TGTGCCAGCAGCAAAGAACGAGCTAACTATGGCTACACCTTC.

The chain has TRBV19 and TRBJ2-1; TRBD2 agrees at 11 bases. This CDR3 is 15 amino acids long. Germline V gene data show CDR1 as LNHDA and CDR2 as SQIVND (reference sequence). V lost 5 bases and J lost 2; bases outside the gene matches: 2. CDR3 region: CASSLAGGTYNEQFF. DNA of the CDR3: TGTGCCAGTAGTCTAGCGGGAGGAACCTACAATGAGCAGTTCTTC.

The gene calls are TRBV28 and TRBJ2-7; TRBD2 matches 7 bases. The CDR3 sequence is 15 residues long. V trimming: 3 bases; J trimming: 3 bases; junction bases outside the gene matches: 8. From germline, CDR1 is MDHEN and CDR2 SYDVKM. The CDR3 nucleotides are TGTGCCAGCAGTTTCTCCGGACTAGGAGTCTACGAGCAGTACTTC. Translating gives CASSFSGLGVYEQYF. Drawing the rest from reference TRBV28 and TRBJ2-7, the complete variable domain is DVKVTQSSRYLVKRTGEKVFLECVQDMDHENMFWYRQDPGLGLRLIYFSYDVKMKEKGDIPEGYSVSREKKERFSLILESASTNQTSMYLCASSFSGLGVYEQYFGPGTRLTVT.

This clone was detected once. V usage is TRBV6-5 and J usage is TRBJ2-5; 7 nucleotides agree with TRBD2. This CDR3 is built from 15 residues. With V trimmed by 2 bases and J by 7 bases, 10 bases remained unmatched. Germline V lookup: CDR1 MNHEY, CDR2 SVGAGI. Here the CDR3 DNA reads TGTGCCAGCAGTTACCAGAAGCTAGCGGTCGGGACCCAGTACTTC. This encodes CASSYQKLAVGTQYF.

The chain has TRBV5-4 and TRBJ2-5; TRBD2 matches 11 bases. The V gene end was trimmed by 7 bases and the J gene end by 5 bases; junction bases not matched to a gene: 10. Germline V gene sequence: CDR1 SGHNT, CDR2 YYREEE (reference sequence). This CDR3 comprises 15 residues. The CDR3 bases are TGTGCCAGCGGGCTAGCGGGAGGTATCGGGGAGACCCAGTACTTC. Residues: CASGLAGGIGETQYF.

A single count supports this clone. This chain joins TRBV21-1 and TRBJ2-3; TRBD1, the table's D call, was not compared with the DNA. TRBV21-1 is a pseudogene. CDR3 length: 12 residues. CDR3 in amino acids: CASIQQGDTQYF. The CDR3 DNA follows: TGTGCCAGCATCCAACAGGGAGATACGCAGTATTTT.